The clone carrying this T cell receptor (beta chain) is judged medium-sized. Its antigen is undetermined. These data belong to a study of T cells in localized non-small cell lung cancer. V lost 7 bases and J lost 2, with 14 bases in between. Looked up from germline, CDR1 is SGHNT and CDR2 is YENEEA. The CDR3 spans 14 residues. The study, taken as a whole, reports: Because sequencing included only one region (of the tumor), heterogeneity remains possible. The study found T cell clonality highest in uninvolved adjacent lung, above tumor. In the blood, greater T cell density corresponded to longer overall survival. Adjacent lung tissue had a median about 60 of the top 100 clones found in the tumor.

TCRdb's table, derived via immunoSEQ multiplex PCR, lists solely in-frame clones and lacks some. Among under 4,000 clones listed, about a quarter were seen once. The chain is built from TRBV11-3 and TRBJ1-1, with D possibly TRBD1 on 6 matching bases. The specimen comprised lung tumor tissue, sampled before any cancer treatment. This clonotype was obtained from a male donor older than 55 with stage I lung adenocarcinoma. As DNA, the CDR3 is TGTGCCAGCACCTTCCGACAGGCCAACACTGAAGCTTTCTTT. Amino acid sequence: CASTFRQANTEAFF.